The 14 T cell receptor beta chains given below trace back to one sample, sequenced in a study of OX40 agonist ivuxolimab in advanced cancers. Repertoires were generated with immunoSEQ multiplex PCR, while TCRdb's copy carries only in-frame clones and drops some. The table lists approximately 76,000 clones, 85% to 95% of them singletons. The source material was CD4+ or CD8+ T cells sorted from blood, sampled in a trial of the OX40 agonist ivuxolimab. These receptors all come from an adult with an advanced solid tumor such as melanoma, head and neck, liver or kidney cancer.

This clone appeared a few times. The chain recombines TRBV6-5 with TRBJ1-6, with 9 bases matching TRBD1. This CDR3 is built from 16 residues. Germline values: CDR1 MNHEY, CDR2 SVGAGI. V gave up 0 bases and J gave up 5 bases; unmatched junction bases: 2. CDR3: CASSYSTGGHNSPLHF. The CDR3 coding sequence is TGTGCCAGCAGTTACTCGACAGGGGGACATAATTCACCCCTCCACTTT.

This clone is a singleton in its sample. V gene TRBV27 combines with J gene TRBJ2-2; D remains unclear. CDR1 is MNHEY and CDR2 is SMNVEV in the germline V gene (reference sequence). The germline V and J ends were trimmed by 2 bases and 1 base, with 11 bases remaining between them. The CDR3 covers 16 residues. The CDR3, as DNA: TGTGCCAGCAGTTTAAAGGTCAGGTTGAACACCGGGGAGCTGTTTTTT. Translated, it gives CASSLKVRLNTGELFF.

The chain uses TRBV19 and TRBJ2-3; D possibly corresponds to TRBD2 (5 bases). CDR3 length: 11 residues. Germline V gene lookup returns CDR1 LNHDA and CDR2 SQIVND (reference sequence). V dropped 4 bases and J dropped 6 bases, with 5 bases sitting between them. CDR3 sequence reads: CASSTSDTQYF. The CDR3 bases are TGTGCCAGTAGTACTAGCGATACGCAGTATTTT.

The V and J genes are TRBV10-3 and TRBJ2-7; TRBD2 agrees at 9 bases. Trimming cost V 4 bases and J 2 bases; bases outside gene matches: 3. Germline loops: CDR1 ENHRY, CDR2 SYGVKD. This CDR3 spans 14 amino acids. The CDR3, as DNA: TGTGCCATCAGTGGACTAGCGGAGACCTACGAGCAGTACTTC. Amino acids: CAISGLAETYEQYF.

In this sample, this clone turned up once. The chain links TRBV2 to TRBJ2-1; 12 nucleotides agree with TRBD2. Germline V gene lookup returns CDR1 SNHLY and CDR2 FYNNEI. Trimming at V came to 3 bases and at J to 7 bases, leaving 7 bases not matched to a gene. CDR3 length equals 16 residues. CDR3 coding DNA: TGTGCCAGCAGTGACCCCCTAGCGGGAGGGCCTAATGAGCAGTTCTTC. Its translation: CASSDPLAGGPNEQFF.

CDR3 sequence: CASKVRGGFNEQFF. The CDR3 nucleotides are TGTGCCAGCAAGGTCCGGGGGGGTTTCAATGAGCAGTTCTTC. The chain joins TRBV27 to TRBJ2-1; TRBD2 matches at 8 bases. In germline, CDR1 is MNHEY, CDR2 SMNVEV (reference sequence). With 7 bases clipped from V and 6 bases from J, the junction kept 8 bases outside the gene matches. The CDR3 consists of 14 residues.

This chain links TRBV7-9 with TRBJ1-1; D is ambiguous. This CDR3 contains 13 residues. Germline CDR1 SEHNR, CDR2 FQNEAQ (reference sequence). The ends were cut back, 3 bases at V and 1 base at J, with 6 bases in the middle. CDR3 amino acids: CASSFTPNTEAFF. The DNA for the CDR3 is TGTGCCAGCAGCTTTACGCCGAACACTGAAGCTTTCTTT.

The V gene is TRBV5-4, the J gene TRBJ1-2, with 7 bases fitting TRBD1. The trim removed 7 bases at V and 6 bases at J, leaving 15 bases unmatched. The CDR3 consists of 15 residues. The germline V gene encodes CDR1 SGHNT and CDR2 YYREEE (reference sequence). CDR3 region: CASRTRGPPGDGYTF. CDR3 nucleotides: TGTGCCAGCCGCACGAGGGGGCCCCCCGGTGATGGCTACACCTTC.

The V call is TRBV7-8, the J call TRBJ2-3, with a weak D call TRBD2 (5 bases). V shed 3 bases and J shed 5 bases, with 15 bases lying between them. In germline, CDR1 is SGHVS, CDR2 FQNEAQ. CDR3 length: 15 residues. This CDR3 reads CASSFLAPDGDTQYF. The DNA for the CDR3 is TGTGCCAGCAGCTTTCTAGCTCCTGATGGAGATACGCAGTATTTT.

V and J are TRBV4-1 and TRBJ1-2; TRBD1 is a possible D gene (5 bases). V dropped 3 bases and J dropped 4 bases, with 21 bases sitting between them. In germline, CDR1 is MGHRA, CDR2 YSYEKL. CDR3 length: 17 residues. In DNA form, the CDR3 reads TGCGCCAGCAGCCAGGAACCCGGGGACCTCAGGGCCTATGGCTACACCTTC. Its protein is CASSQEPGDLRAYGYTF.

As DNA, the CDR3 is TGTGCCAGCAGTGAAGCGCGGCTAGCGGAAGCCTACGAGCAGTACTTC. Translated, it gives CASSEARLAEAYEQYF. V usage is TRBV6-1 and J usage is TRBJ2-7; 7 bases align to TRBD2. V gave up 0 bases and J gave up 2 bases; unmatched junction bases: 7. CDR3 length: 16 amino acids. Per germline, CDR1 MNHNS and CDR2 SASEGT.

This sequence joins TRBV30 and TRBJ1-2, with a tentative D call TRBD1 (6 bases). CDR1 and CDR2 from the germline V gene are GTSNPN and SVGIG (reference sequence). There are 12 residues in the CDR3. The V gene lost 4 bases and the J gene lost 8 bases, with 14 bases spanning the gap. This CDR3 reads CAWTGGGLGYTF. The CDR3, as DNA: TGTGCCTGGACGGGCGGGGGCTTGGGCTACACCTTC.

V usage is TRBV4-1 and J usage is TRBJ1-2; D gene unclear. The CDR3 contains 15 residues. Trimming cost V 1 base and J 5 bases, with 14 bases left between them. Germline CDR1 reads MGHRA; CDR2 reads YSYEKL. The CDR3 nucleotides are TGCGCCAGCAGCCAAGTTCCAGCCAGCCCATATGGCTACACCTTC. Amino acids: CASSQVPASPYGYTF.

CDR3 nucleotides: TGTGCCACCAGCACAAGAGGAACTGAAGCTTTCTTT. The encoded protein is CATSTRGTEAFF. The rearrangement links TRBV15 to TRBJ1-1; D is unclear. Per the germline V gene, CDR1 is LNHNV and CDR2 is YYDKDF (reference sequence). The CDR3 runs to 12 residues. Between the trimmed V and J ends, which lost 4 bases and 5 bases, there was a span of 8 bases.